The 9 T cell receptor beta chains listed next were all sequenced from one sample in a study of sequential checkpoint blockade in melanoma. Here immunoSEQ multiplex PCR was the method, and the copy in TCRdb shows in-frame clones only, minus some. The sample shows about 5,000 clones, over 15% of them seen only once. As for treatment: randomized to nivolumab then ipilimumab (arm A) or the reverse (arm B). Sequencing used tumor tissue (inferred from file names), obtained from a patient given nivolumab and ipilimumab in sequence. These receptor sequences come from a human donor with melanoma.

The rearrangement joins TRBV6-8 to TRBJ2-3; D uncertain. Trimming shortened V by 2 bases and J by 2 bases, and 8 bases separated the two germline ends. Per germline, CDR1 MNHGY and CDR2 SAAAGT. This CDR3 region has 14 residues. The CDR3 spells CASSYPPATDTQYF. The DNA of the CDR3 is TGTGCCAGCAGTTACCCGCCAGCCACAGATACGCAGTATTTT.

The chain has TRBV4-1 and TRBJ1-4; 8 nucleotides agree with TRBD1. There are 15 residues in the CDR3. Germline lookup yields CDR1 MGHRA and CDR2 YSYEKL. J lost 5 bases, V lost 5 bases, and 7 bases had no gene match. The CDR3, as DNA: TGCGCCAGCAGCGGACGACAGGGGCCAAATGAAAAACTGTTTTTT. This codes for CASSGRQGPNEKLFF.

V usage is TRBV18 and J usage is TRBJ2-1; D gene ambiguous. V was shortened by 2 bases and J by 8 bases, with 7 bases between the two germline ends. Germline V CDR1 and CDR2: KGHSH, LQKENI. This CDR3 contains 12 residues. The CDR3, as DNA: TGTGCCAGCTCACCATGGGCCGATGAGCAGTTCTTC. It encodes CASSPWADEQFF.

In nucleotides, the CDR3 is TGTGCCAGCAGCCGCTATAAGGTCGACACCGGGGAGCTGTTTTTT. Protein product: CASSRYKVDTGELFF. This chain joins TRBV11-3 and TRBJ2-2; D gene ambiguous. Germline assignment: CDR1 SGHNT and CDR2 YENEEA. Trimming left V 5 bases short and J 3 bases short, with 13 bases between. This CDR3 is built from 15 residues.

This clone is medium-sized within its sample. The V call is TRBV11-3, the J call TRBJ2-7, with D possibly being TRBD1 (6 bases). V gave up 5 bases and J gave up 4 bases, with 15 bases separating them. CDR3 length equals 14 residues. Germline CDR1 is SGHNT and CDR2 is YENEEA. As DNA, the CDR3 is TGTGCCAGCAGCCCGGACAGCGCTTTTTACGAGCAGTACTTC. Protein: CASSPDSAFYEQYF.

The V call is TRBV29-1, the J call TRBJ2-7, with D unresolved. This CDR3 is built from 12 residues. CDR1 is SQVTM and CDR2 is ANQGSEA in the germline V gene. Between the trimmed V and J ends, which lost 5 bases and 0 bases, there was a span of 8 bases. The CDR3 sequence is CSVRLSSYEQYF. CDR3 DNA sequence: TGCAGCGTTCGATTAAGCTCCTACGAGCAGTACTTC.

This clone qualifies as medium-sized (0.01 to 0.1%). The chain is built from TRBV11-3 and TRBJ1-6; a weak D match, TRBD1 (5 bases). The ends were cut back, 5 bases at V and 8 bases at J, with 19 bases in the middle. This CDR3 has 16 residues. Germline loops: CDR1 SGHNT, CDR2 YENEEA. The CDR3 loop is CASSPVGQALDSPLHF. The CDR3 DNA reads TGTGCCAGCAGCCCTGTGGGGCAGGCCCTTGATTCACCCCTCCACTTT.

This clone was found many times. This chain uses TRBV6-8 with TRBJ2-3; D is uncertain. The CDR3 length is 14 residues. Looked up from germline, CDR1 is MNHGY and CDR2 is SAAAGT. Trimming took off 5 bases at V and 1 base at J, with 10 bases between the two ends. CDR3 DNA: TGTGCCAGCAGTGGTTGGCCTGGCACAGATACGCAGTATTTT. Its translation is CASSGWPGTDTQYF.

J is TRBJ2-1 and V is TRBV6-8; 10 positions agree with TRBD2. CDR3 length equals 16 residues. The V gene's germline CDR1 is MNHGY and CDR2 SAAAGT. V lost 5 bases, J lost 6 bases, and 10 bases stayed unmatched. CDR3 nucleotide sequence: TGTGCCAGCAGTGACTTGAGCGGGGGGGCCGTCAATGAGCAGTTCTTC. Encoded protein: CASSDLSGGAVNEQFF.